The clone carrying this T cell receptor (beta chain) has only one observation. Its antigen is still unknown. Just one base apart from a much larger clone, this may be a read error. This library used around 400 ng RNA and molecular barcoded adaptors spanning alpha/delta and beta/gamma chains. TCRdb called the reads again in MiXCR, with one record for every CDR3 protein. The table includes 57,000 or so distinct CDR3 sequences, about a fifth detected once. The record originates from a study of read filtering for tumor transcriptome and immune sequencing. Study observations and caveats: Sorted CD138-negative bone marrow cells were not purified T cells.

The CDR3 contains 13 residues. Germline CDR1 LGHDT, CDR2 YNNKEL (reference sequence). This sequence was found in a donor at least 40 years old with multiple myeloma. V gene TRBV3-1 combines with J gene TRBJ2-7, with TRBD2 as a possible D gene (6 bases). Input material: a population of CD138-negative cells sorted from bone marrow. The CDR3 here is CVSSPTRGGVQYF. The CDR3, as DNA: TGTGTCAGCAGCCCGACTAGAGGTGGGGTGCAGTACTTC.